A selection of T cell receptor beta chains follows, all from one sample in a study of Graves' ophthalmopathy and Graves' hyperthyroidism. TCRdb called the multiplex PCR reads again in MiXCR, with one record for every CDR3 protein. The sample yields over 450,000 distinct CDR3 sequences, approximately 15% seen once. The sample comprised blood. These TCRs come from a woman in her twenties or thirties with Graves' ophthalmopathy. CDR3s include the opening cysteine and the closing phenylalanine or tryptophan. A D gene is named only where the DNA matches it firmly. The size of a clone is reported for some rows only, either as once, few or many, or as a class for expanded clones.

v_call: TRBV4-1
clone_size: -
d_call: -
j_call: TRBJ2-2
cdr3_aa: CASSHGGELLF
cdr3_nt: TGCGCCAGCAGCCACGGCGGGGAGCTGTTGTTT

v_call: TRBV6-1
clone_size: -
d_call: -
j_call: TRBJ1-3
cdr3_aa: CASSEEGEGRYGNTIYF
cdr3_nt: TGTGCCAGCAGTGAAGAAGGGGAGGGTAGATATGGAAACACCATATATTTT

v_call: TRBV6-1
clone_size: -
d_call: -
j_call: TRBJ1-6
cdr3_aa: CASSGGIGGTNSPLHF
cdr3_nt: TGTGCCAGCAGTGGAGGAATAGGAGGCACGAATTCACCCCTCCACTTT

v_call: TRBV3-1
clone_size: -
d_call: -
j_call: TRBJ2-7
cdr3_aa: CASSHTRSSYEQYF
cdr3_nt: TGTGCCAGCAGCCATACACGGAGCTCCTACGAGCAGTACTTC

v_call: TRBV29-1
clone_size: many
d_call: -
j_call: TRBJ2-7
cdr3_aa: CSVELDYRGQYF
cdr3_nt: TGCAGCGTTGAGCTGGACTATCGGGGACAGTACTTC

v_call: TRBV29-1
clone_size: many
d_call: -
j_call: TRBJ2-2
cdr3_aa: CSVFTGELFF
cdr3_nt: TGCAGCGTTTTCACCGGGGAGCTGTTTTTT

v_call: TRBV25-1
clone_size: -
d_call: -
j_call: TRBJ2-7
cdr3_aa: CASSGEIYEQYF
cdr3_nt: TGTGCCAGCAGTGGCGAAATCTACGAGCAGTACTTC

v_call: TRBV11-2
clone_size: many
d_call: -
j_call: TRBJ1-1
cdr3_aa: CASSKVKTPWRAFF
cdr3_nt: TGTGCCAGCAGCAAAGTCAAGACCCCCTGGAGAGCTTTCTTT

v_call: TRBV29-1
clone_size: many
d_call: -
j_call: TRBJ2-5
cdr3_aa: CSVGVTSVGETQYF
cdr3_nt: TGCAGCGTTGGGGTAACGTCGGTGGGCGAGACCCAGTACTTC

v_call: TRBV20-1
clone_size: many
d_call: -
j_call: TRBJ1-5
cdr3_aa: CSARVAGPSNQPQHF
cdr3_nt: TGCAGTGCTAGAGTGGCGGGACCTAGCAATCAGCCCCAGCATTTT

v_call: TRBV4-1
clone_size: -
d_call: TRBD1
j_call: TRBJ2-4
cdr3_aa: CASSQDTRGHVIQYF
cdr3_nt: TGCGCCAGCAGCCAAGATACCAGGGGGCATGTCATTCAGTACTTC

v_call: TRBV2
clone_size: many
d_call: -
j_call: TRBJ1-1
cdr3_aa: CASRANTEAFF
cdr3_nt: TGTGCCAGCAGAGCGAACACTGAAGCTTTCTTT

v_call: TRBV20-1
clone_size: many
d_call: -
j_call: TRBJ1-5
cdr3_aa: CSAARGNQPQHF
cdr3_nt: TGCAGTGCGGCCAGGGGCAATCAGCCCCAGCATTTT

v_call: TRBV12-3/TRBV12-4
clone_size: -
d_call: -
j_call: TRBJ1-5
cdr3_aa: CASSLRRPLDQPQHF
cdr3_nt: TGTGCCAGCAGTCTCCGGCGGCCACTTGATCAGCCCCAGCATTTT

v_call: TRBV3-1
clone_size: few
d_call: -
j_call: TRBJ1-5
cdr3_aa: CASSQDWSGGGQPQHF
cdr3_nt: TGTGCCAGCAGCCAAGATTGGTCGGGGGGCGGTCAGCCCCAGCATTTT

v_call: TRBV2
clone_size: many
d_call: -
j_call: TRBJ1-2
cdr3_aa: CASSAFSGGYTF
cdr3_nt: TGTGCCAGCAGTGCATTCAGCGGCGGCTACACCTTC

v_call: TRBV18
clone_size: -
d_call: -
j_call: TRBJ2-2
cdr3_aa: CASSPSGGFDTGELFF
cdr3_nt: TGTGCCAGCTCACCATCTGGGGGCTTCGACACCGGGGAGCTGTTTTTT

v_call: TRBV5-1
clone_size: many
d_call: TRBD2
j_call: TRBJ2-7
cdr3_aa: CASSPGTSGIPAYEQYF
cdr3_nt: TGCGCCAGCAGCCCCGGGACTAGCGGGATACCAGCCTACGAGCAGTACTTC

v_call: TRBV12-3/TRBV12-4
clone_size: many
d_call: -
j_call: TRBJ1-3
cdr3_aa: CASNLAGGAGNTIYF
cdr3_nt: TGTGCCAGCAACCTAGCGGGGGGAGCTGGAAACACCATATATTTT

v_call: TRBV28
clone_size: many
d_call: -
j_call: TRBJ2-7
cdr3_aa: CASQGGPGSYEQYF
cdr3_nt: TGTGCCAGTCAAGGCGGGCCAGGATCCTACGAGCAGTACTTC

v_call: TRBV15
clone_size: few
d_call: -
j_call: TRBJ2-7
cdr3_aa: CATSREGGTYEQYF
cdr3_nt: TGTGCCACCAGCAGAGAGGGGGGAACCTACGAGCAGTACTTC

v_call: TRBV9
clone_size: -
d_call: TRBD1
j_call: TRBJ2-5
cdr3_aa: CASSVEGGPRETQYF
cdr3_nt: TGTGCCAGCAGCGTAGAAGGGGGCCCCCGGGAGACCCAGTACTTC

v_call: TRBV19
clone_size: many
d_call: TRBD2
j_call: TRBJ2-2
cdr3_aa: CASSMSSGKAGELFF
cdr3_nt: TGTGCCAGTAGTATGTCCAGCGGGAAGGCCGGGGAGCTGTTTTTT